The sequence of this TCR beta chain was determined in a study of blood T cells in healthy people across ages. Study-level results: A roughly linear age-dependent decrease characterized TCR beta diversity per million T cells.

With respect to this clonotype: The antigen remains unidentified. Since a much larger clone is just one base distant, this may be a read error.

Healthy individuals of Caucasian origin from Russia, aged roughly 6 to 90, served as donors. It was roughly 10 milliliters of peripheral blood that were drawn from each donor. Together with a sample-barcoded 5' primer, a J-beta primer mix was included in a second PCR lasting about 6 to 12 cycles. Researchers report that a template-switch adaptor with 12 random nucleotides tagged each cDNA molecule. TCRdb re-derived calls from the 5' RACE reads in MiXCR, one entry per CDR3 protein. The sample lists fewer than 2,000,000 distinct CDR3 sequences; roughly 32% were seen once. Material for sequencing was blood. This TCR came from a woman between 25 and 40 years old in good health.

DNA of the CDR3: TGCGCCAGCAGGCAAGAAGGGGGCAGAGACGAGCAGTACTTC. Protein: CASRQEGGRDEQYF. The chain has TRBV4-1 and TRBJ2-7; TRBD1 matches at 7 bases. This CDR3 has 14 amino acids. Looked up from germline, CDR1 is MGHRA and CDR2 is YSYEKL.